The 23 T cell receptor beta chains presented below share a single source sample, sequenced in a study of OX40 agonist ivuxolimab in advanced cancers. The method was immunoSEQ multiplex PCR; TCRdb's version includes in-frame clones alone and lacks a portion of them. The data contain approximately 23,000 clones, less than 90% of them singletons. This sample comprised CD4+ or CD8+ T cells sorted from blood, obtained in a trial of the OX40 agonist ivuxolimab. The receptors originated from an adult with an advanced solid tumor such as melanoma, head and neck, liver or kidney cancer.

V gene TRBV7-4 combines with J gene TRBJ2-1, with 8 nucleotides matching TRBD1. Germline CDR1 and CDR2: SGHVT and SQSDAQ. J was trimmed by 7 bases and V by 5 bases; bases with no gene match: 7. This CDR3 spans 14 amino acids. The CDR3 DNA sequence: TGTGCCAGCAGCGGCACAGGGGGGTGGAATGAGCAGTTCTTC. Protein sequence: CASSGTGGWNEQFF.

J is TRBJ2-7 and V is TRBV6-6; 11 bases are a match to TRBD2. Per the germline V gene, CDR1 is MNHNY and CDR2 is SVGAGI (reference sequence). CDR3 length equals 15 residues. After removal of 6 bases from V and 12 bases from J, the junction contained 16 bases not matched to a gene. In DNA form, the CDR3 reads TGTGCCAGCAGCCTTATCGGGACTAGCGGAGAAAGTCTGTACTTC. This encodes CASSLIGTSGESLYF.

The rearrangement uses TRBV21-1 and TRBJ2-7; the table's D call, TRBD2, was not checked against the DNA. TRBV21-1 is tagged as a pseudogene. The CDR3 is made up of 14 amino acids. In DNA form, the CDR3 reads TGTGCCAGTCCTCCCCGGGACTATACTTACGAGCAGTACTTC. As protein: CASPPRDYTYEQYF.

This chain uses TRBV19 with TRBJ1-1; D is unclear. The CDR3 length is 13 residues. Germline assignment: CDR1 LNHDA and CDR2 SQIVND (reference sequence). The V gene lost 2 bases and the J gene lost 3 bases, with 7 bases spanning the gap. In DNA, the CDR3 is TGTGCCAGTAGTATAAAGGGATACACTGAAGCTTTCTTT. Translation gives CASSIKGYTEAFF.

The CDR3 region has the DNA TGTGCCAGCAGCTTAAAGGCTAGCGTGTACAATGAGCAGTTCTTC. Protein product: CASSLKASVYNEQFF. The chain couples TRBV11-3 to TRBJ2-1, with D perhaps TRBD2 (6 bases). The CDR3 has 15 amino acids. The V and J ends lost 2 bases and 4 bases respectively, with 12 bases between them. CDR1 and CDR2 (germline): SGHNT, YENEEA.

The chain couples TRBV5-4 to TRBJ1-3; weak D call: TRBD1 (6 bases). This CDR3 comprises 15 residues. CDR1 and CDR2 (germline): SGHNT, YYREEE (reference sequence). The V end lost 2 bases, the J end lost 2 bases, and 11 bases lay between the germline ends. The CDR3 reads CASSLGWTAGNTIYF. As DNA, the CDR3 is TGTGCCAGCAGCTTAGGTTGGACAGCTGGAAACACCATATATTTT.

The chain joins TRBV5-5 to TRBJ1-2; D is perhaps TRBD1 (5 bases). Deletions cut 0 bases from V and 10 bases from J, with 7 bases between. CDR1 and CDR2 (germline): SGHKS, YYEKEE (reference sequence). The CDR3 runs to 11 residues. CDR3 protein: CASSLGQLYTF. The CDR3 bases are TGTGCCAGCAGCTTGGGACAGCTCTACACCTTC.

V usage is TRBV11-3 and J usage is TRBJ2-1; D not resolved. There are 13 residues in the CDR3. CDR1 is SGHNT and CDR2 is YENEEA in the germline V gene. The V end lost 5 bases, the J end lost 9 bases, and 14 bases lay between the germline ends. The CDR3 region has the DNA TGTGCCAGCAGCCCCCCGTCGGGCGCTGAGCAGTTCTTC. Protein: CASSPPSGAEQFF.

V is TRBV11-3 and J is TRBJ2-1, with TRBD1 identical over 9 bases. Per the germline V gene, CDR1 is SGHNT and CDR2 is YENEEA. The CDR3 spans 15 residues. With 3 bases clipped from V and 7 bases from J, the junction kept 7 bases outside the gene matches. CDR3 nucleotide sequence: TGTGCCAGCAGCTTCCTGGGGACAGGGTCGAATGAGCAGTTCTTC. It codes for CASSFLGTGSNEQFF.

The gene calls are TRBV28 and TRBJ1-4; 7 nucleotides agree with TRBD1. CDR1 and CDR2 (germline): MDHEN, SYDVKM. The CDR3 length is 15 residues. V dropped 5 bases and J dropped 4; count of bases not matched to a gene: 7. The CDR3 DNA sequence: TGTGCCAGCAGTCCTGACAGGGAAGATAATGAAAAACTGTTTTTT. It yields the protein CASSPDREDNEKLFF.

J is TRBJ1-4 and V is TRBV11-1, with D unresolved. Germline V CDR1 and CDR2: SGHAT, FQDESV (reference sequence). The V end was cut by 5 bases, the J end by 5 bases, with 15 bases between. This CDR3 region has 15 residues. In DNA form, the CDR3 reads TGTGCCAGCAGCCCAGAAGGGTGGGCCAATGAAAAACTGTTTTTT. The encoded protein is CASSPEGWANEKLFF.

The V call is TRBV27, the J call TRBJ2-2; 14 bases fit TRBD2. The CDR3 runs to 16 residues. CDR1 and CDR2 (germline): MNHEY, SMNVEV (reference sequence). V trimming: 7 bases; J trimming: 6 bases; junction bases outside the gene matches: 7. Here the CDR3 reads CASTFGTSGRAGELFF. The CDR3 DNA reads TGTGCCAGCACCTTCGGGACTAGCGGGAGAGCCGGGGAGCTGTTTTTT.

The chain combines TRBV4-3 with TRBJ2-1; TRBD2 matches at 7 bases. CDR1 and CDR2 (germline): LGHNA, YSLEER. The V and J ends lost 0 bases and 2 bases, in that order; junction bases with no gene match: 4. CDR3 length: 16 residues. The CDR3 region is CASSQDWGGAYNEQFF. The CDR3 DNA follows: TGCGCCAGCAGCCAAGATTGGGGGGGGGCCTACAATGAGCAGTTCTTC.

The gene calls are TRBV7-9 and TRBJ2-7; D not certain. Per germline, CDR1 SEHNR and CDR2 FQNEAQ (reference sequence). The CDR3 loop spans 15 amino acids. Trimming stripped 1 base from V and 2 bases from J, with 12 bases between. CDR3 amino acids: CASSLGPLGPYEQYF. The CDR3 nucleotides are TGTGCCAGCAGCTTAGGCCCCCTGGGCCCCTACGAGCAGTACTTC.

In nucleotides, the CDR3 is TGCGCCAGCAGCCAAGAGGGACAGGGTAGGGGCACCATATATTTT. Residues: CASSQEGQGRGTIYF. The J gene is TRBJ1-3, the V gene TRBV4-3, with 9 bases identical to TRBD1. Germline values: CDR1 LGHNA, CDR2 YSLEER. The CDR3 loop spans 15 amino acids. The J segment lost 9 bases and the V segment lost 0 bases, leaving 6 bases of the junction unmatched.

The V and J genes are TRBV27 and TRBJ1-5, with D tentatively TRBD1 (6 bases). Germline V gives CDR1 MNHEY, CDR2 SMNVEV (reference sequence). The CDR3 loop spans 15 amino acids. V gave up 5 bases and J gave up 7 bases, with 18 bases separating them. DNA of the CDR3: TGTGCCAGCAGTCTGGAGGGGGGTGTGAGACAGCCCCAGCATTTT. Encoded protein: CASSLEGGVRQPQHF.

The chain couples TRBV5-6 to TRBJ2-7; 7 bases align to TRBD1. The CDR3 runs to 13 residues. Looked up from germline, CDR1 is SGHDT and CDR2 is YYEEEE. The V and J ends lost 5 bases and 3 bases, in that order; junction bases with no gene match: 5. The CDR3 sequence: CASRPQGVYEQYF. Written as DNA, the CDR3 is TGTGCCAGCAGACCTCAGGGGGTCTACGAGCAGTACTTC.

In nucleotides, the CDR3 is TGTGCCAGCAGCTTAAGTCTAGGGGGGACTGAAGCTTTCTTT. This translates into CASSLSLGGTEAFF. V gene TRBV7-9 combines with J gene TRBJ1-1; a possible D gene is TRBD1 (6 bases). Germline CDR1 is SEHNR and CDR2 is FQNEAQ (reference sequence). Between the trimmed V and J ends, which lost 2 bases and 5 bases, there was a span of 12 bases. The CDR3 has 14 residues.

This sequence joins TRBV2 and TRBJ2-6, with D possibly being TRBD2 (6 bases). Germline values: CDR1 SNHLY, CDR2 FYNNEI. This CDR3 comprises 14 residues. The germline V and J ends were trimmed by 6 bases and 1 base, with 7 bases remaining between them. The DNA of the CDR3 is TGTGCCAGCAGACGGGGGTCTGGGGCCAACGTCCTGACTTTC. Amino acid sequence: CASRRGSGANVLTF.

This chain links TRBV7-9 with TRBJ1-1; D gene ambiguous. CDR1 and CDR2 from the germline V gene are SEHNR and FQNEAQ (reference sequence). Trimming took off 5 bases at V and 8 bases at J, with 9 bases between the two ends. The CDR3 has 11 residues. CDR3: CASSHGSEAFF. CDR3 DNA sequence: TGTGCCAGCAGCCATGGGTCGGAAGCTTTCTTT.

The rearrangement joins TRBV13 to TRBJ2-1; 7 bases match TRBD2. V lost 3 bases to trimming and J lost 7 bases; unmatched junction nucleotides: 9. Germline CDR1 reads PRHDT; CDR2 reads FYEKMQ (reference sequence). The CDR3 is 15 amino acids. The CDR3 DNA sequence: TGTGCCAGCAGCTTCTGGGGCCAGGGAGGGAATGAGCAGTTCTTC. Translating gives CASSFWGQGGNEQFF.

V usage is TRBV27 and J usage is TRBJ1-4; a possible D gene is TRBD1 (6 bases). V was clipped by 3 bases and J by 6 bases, with 11 bases between them. Germline V gene sequence: CDR1 MNHEY, CDR2 SMNVEV (reference sequence). CDR3 length: 14 residues. CDR3 region: CASSFRGGDEKLFF. CDR3 DNA sequence: TGTGCCAGCAGTTTTAGAGGGGGAGATGAAAAACTGTTTTTT.

The chain recombines TRBV12-5 with TRBJ2-7; D is possibly TRBD1 or TRBD2 (5 bases each). With 1 base removed from V and 3 bases from J, the gap between germline ends came to 16 bases. The CDR3 contains 16 residues. The V gene's germline CDR1 is LGHNT and CDR2 FRNRAP. DNA for the CDR3: TGTGCTAGTGGTTTGGACCGGGACCGTCCTAGCTACGAGCAGTACTTC. Residues: CASGLDRDRPSYEQYF. The full variable domain, in which reference TRBV12-5 and TRBJ2-7 provide the parts outside the CDR3, is DARVTQTPRHKVTEMGQEVTMRCQPILGHNTVFWYRQTMMQGLELLAYFRNRAPLDDSGMPKDRFSAEMPDATLATLKIQPSEPRDSAVYFCASGLDRDRPSYEQYFGPGTRLTVT.